This T cell receptor beta chain was observed in a study of technical replicates of blood from a handful of donors (dated by TCRdb to the late 2010s). Concerning this clone itself: This receptor's antigen is unknown. Within one base of it there is no much larger clone, and no base qualities were kept.

Here V drops 4 bases and J drops 0 bases, and the junction holds 4 bases not matched to any gene. The germline V gene (reference sequence) yields MNHEY for CDR1 and SMNVEV for CDR2. The CDR3 goes from the cysteine to the phenylalanine over 16 residues. Only CDR3 DNA is held: 48 bases, read in frame from base 1. The method was the immunoSEQ multiplex PCR assay. TCRdb took over this immuneACCESS table, retaining in-frame rearrangements with V and J assigned. Such tables are incomplete; in checked studies, under half of the missing clones stem from an unresolved V gene, and the remainder is unexplained. Recorded for this sample are around 100,000 clones; nearly 96% of them occurred a single time. Approximately 0.2% of the sample goes to the ten largest clones.

The V and J segments used are TRBV27 and TRBJ2-7; a stretch of 12 junction bases matches TRBD2. This clonotype was obtained from a human donor in good health. Specimen: T cells isolated from PBMCs. The sequenced DNA is TGTGCCAGCAGTTCACTAGCGGGGGGACCCTCCTACGAGCAGTACTTC. Its protein product is CASSSLAGGPSYEQYF.